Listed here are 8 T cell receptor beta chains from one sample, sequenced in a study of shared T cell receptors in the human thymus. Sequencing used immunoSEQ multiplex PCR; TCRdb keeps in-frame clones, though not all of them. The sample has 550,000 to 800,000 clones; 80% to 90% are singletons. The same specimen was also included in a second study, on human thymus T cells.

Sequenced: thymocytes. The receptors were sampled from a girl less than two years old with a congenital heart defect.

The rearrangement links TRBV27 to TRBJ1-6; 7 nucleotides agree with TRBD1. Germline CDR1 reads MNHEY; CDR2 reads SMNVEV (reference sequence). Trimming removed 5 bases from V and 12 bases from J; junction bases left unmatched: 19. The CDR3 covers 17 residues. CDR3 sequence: CASSLRQGHWYYRPLHF. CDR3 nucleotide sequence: TGTGCCAGCAGTCTTCGACAGGGCCACTGGTATTACCGACCCCTCCACTTT.

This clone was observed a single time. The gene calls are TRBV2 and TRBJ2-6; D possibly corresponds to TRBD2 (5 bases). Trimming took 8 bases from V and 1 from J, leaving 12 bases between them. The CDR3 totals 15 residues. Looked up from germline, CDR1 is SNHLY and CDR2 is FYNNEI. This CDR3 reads CASPPPGSGANVLTF. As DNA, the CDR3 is TGTGCCAGCCCTCCCCCGGGGTCTGGGGCCAACGTCCTGACTTTC.

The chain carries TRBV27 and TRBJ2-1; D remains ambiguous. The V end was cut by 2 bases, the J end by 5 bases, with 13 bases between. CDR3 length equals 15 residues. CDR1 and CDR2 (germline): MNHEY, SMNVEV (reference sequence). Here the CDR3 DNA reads TGTGCCAGCAGTTTAACGACTGAGCCCAACAATGAGCAGTTCTTC. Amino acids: CASSLTTEPNNEQFF.

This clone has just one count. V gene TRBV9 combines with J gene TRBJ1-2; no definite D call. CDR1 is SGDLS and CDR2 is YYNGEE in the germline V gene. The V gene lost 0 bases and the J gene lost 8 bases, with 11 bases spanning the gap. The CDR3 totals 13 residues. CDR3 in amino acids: CASSVAPRKGYTF. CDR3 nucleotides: TGTGCCAGCAGCGTAGCCCCCAGGAAGGGCTACACCTTC.

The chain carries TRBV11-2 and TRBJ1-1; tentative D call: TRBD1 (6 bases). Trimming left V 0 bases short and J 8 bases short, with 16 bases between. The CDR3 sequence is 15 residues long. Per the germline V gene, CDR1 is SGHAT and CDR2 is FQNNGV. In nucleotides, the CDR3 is TGTGCCAGCAGCTTAGATGTGGGACACCCCAAGGAAGCTTTCTTT. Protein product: CASSLDVGHPKEAFF.

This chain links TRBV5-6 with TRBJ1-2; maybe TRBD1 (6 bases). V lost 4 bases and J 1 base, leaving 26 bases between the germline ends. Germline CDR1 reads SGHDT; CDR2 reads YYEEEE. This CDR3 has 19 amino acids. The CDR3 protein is CASSPISIGGQPLNYGYTF. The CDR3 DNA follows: TGTGCCAGCAGCCCGATATCTATTGGGGGCCAGCCCCTTAACTATGGCTACACCTTC.

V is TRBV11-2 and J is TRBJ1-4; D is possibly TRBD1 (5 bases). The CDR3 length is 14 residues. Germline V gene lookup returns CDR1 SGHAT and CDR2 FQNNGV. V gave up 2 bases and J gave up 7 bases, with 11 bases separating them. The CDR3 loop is CASSLSGAGEKLFF. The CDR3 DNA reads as TGTGCCAGCAGCTTAAGCGGGGCCGGTGAAAAACTGTTTTTT.

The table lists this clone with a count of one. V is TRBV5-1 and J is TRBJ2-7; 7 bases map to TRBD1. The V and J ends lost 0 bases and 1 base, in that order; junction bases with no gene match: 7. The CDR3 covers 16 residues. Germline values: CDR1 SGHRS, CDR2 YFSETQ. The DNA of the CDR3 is TGCGCCAGCAGCTTGGGGACAGGCTTAAGGTCCTACGAGCAGTACTTC. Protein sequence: CASSLGTGLRSYEQYF.